A single sample gave rise to the 26 T cell receptor beta chains below, sequenced in a study of blood T cell repertoires in COVID-19. Produced via immunoSEQ multiplex PCR; TCRdb's table is partial and in-frame only. The profile shows about 110,000 clones, 69% of them singletons. Material for sequencing was peripheral blood. These receptors were collected from a man at least 80 years old with acute or convalescent COVID-19.

This clone turned up a few times. The rearrangement joins TRBV5-1 to TRBJ1-2; 8 nucleotides line up with TRBD1. After removal of 4 bases from V and 5 bases from J, the junction contained 10 bases not matched to a gene. Germline CDR1 SGHRS, CDR2 YFSETQ. The CDR3 is 15 residues long. DNA of the CDR3: TGCGCCAGCAGCGCGGCTGGACAGGGAACGTATGGCTACACCTTC. Protein: CASSAAGQGTYGYTF. The full variable domain, completed using reference TRBV5-1 and TRBJ1-2, is KAGVTQTPRYLIKTRGQQVTLSCSPISGHRSVSWYQQTPGQGLQFLFEYFSETQRNKGNFPGRFSGRQFSNSRSEMNVSTLELGDSALYLCASSAAGQGTYGYTFGSGTRLTVV.

V is TRBV12-5 and J is TRBJ1-5; D unclear. The CDR3 consists of 15 residues. Trimming shortened V by 7 bases and J by 0 bases, and 13 bases separated the two germline ends. Germline V gene sequence: CDR1 LGHNT, CDR2 FRNRAP. The CDR3 sequence is CASDLAAYSNQPQHF. CDR3 DNA sequence: TGTGCTAGTGACCTCGCCGCGTATAGCAATCAGCCCCAGCATTTT.

The chain is built from TRBV27 and TRBJ1-6, with 7 bases identical to TRBD1. Germline V gene data show CDR1 as MNHEY and CDR2 as SMNVEV (reference sequence). Trimming cost V 5 bases and J 12 bases; bases outside gene matches: 19. This CDR3 region has 17 residues. CDR3 nucleotide sequence: TGTGCCAGCAGTCTACTCCCTGGACAGGCCTTTTGGGTACCCCTCCACTTT. Amino acids: CASSLLPGQAFWVPLHF.

At least ten counts were recorded for this clone. This same CDR3 is encoded by further DNA sequences in the sample. The rearrangement links TRBV29-1 to TRBJ2-2, with D perhaps matching TRBD2 (5 bases). Trimming took off 6 bases at V and 0 bases at J, with 11 bases between the two ends. This CDR3 comprises 14 residues. Germline V CDR1 and CDR2: SQVTM, ANQGSEA. The CDR3 DNA sequence: TGCAGCGTGGGCCTAGCAGCGAACACCGGGGAGCTGTTTTTT. Residues: CSVGLAANTGELFF.

The rearrangement joins TRBV6-5 to TRBJ2-7, with 8 bases aligning to TRBD1. Trimming took 7 bases from V and 6 from J; bases not matched to a gene: 11. Germline lookup yields CDR1 MNHEY and CDR2 SVGAGI. This CDR3 is 14 amino acids long. CDR3: CASTPRTGRLEQYF. The CDR3 DNA reads TGTGCCAGCACCCCCAGGACAGGGAGACTCGAGCAGTACTTC.

This rearrangement joins TRBV5-4 to TRBJ2-3; the D is unclear. CDR1 and CDR2 (germline): SGHNT, YYREEE (reference sequence). Trimming pared 0 bases from V and 2 bases from J, leaving 4 bases between. The CDR3 runs 13 residues. The chain's CDR3 is CASSLDFTDTQYF. For the CDR3, the DNA is TGTGCCAGCAGCTTGGACTTCACAGATACGCAGTATTTT.

This clone is labeled medium-sized. The chain employs TRBV6-5 and TRBJ2-2; 8 bases align to TRBD2. The CDR3 is 15 residues long. Germline V gene sequence: CDR1 MNHEY, CDR2 SVGAGI. After removal of 2 bases from V and 7 bases from J, the junction contained 6 bases not matched to a gene. The CDR3 loop reads CASSYPGGVGGELFF. CDR3 in DNA: TGTGCCAGCAGTTACCCGGGGGGGGTCGGCGGGGAGCTGTTTTTT.

This clone was found once. The chain uses TRBV5-5 and TRBJ2-5; TRBD1 aligns across 9 bases. This CDR3 comprises 15 residues. The germline CDR1 and CDR2 sequences are SGHKS and YYEKEE (reference sequence). V lost 3 bases and J lost 3; bases outside the gene matches: 6. CDR3 nucleotide sequence: TGTGCCAGCAGCTGGAAGGACAGGGGCGAAGAGACCCAGTACTTC. This translates into CASSWKDRGEETQYF.

The V and J genes are TRBV7-9 and TRBJ2-2; D not resolved. CDR3 length: 14 amino acids. From germline, CDR1 is SEHNR and CDR2 FQNEAQ (reference sequence). Deletions cut 1 base from V and 0 bases from J, with 3 bases between. The CDR3 loop is CASSLGANTGELFF. The DNA for the CDR3 is TGTGCCAGCAGCTTAGGCGCGAACACCGGGGAGCTGTTTTTT.

This clone was seen more than once but under ten times. V and J are TRBV7-2 and TRBJ2-3, with 7 positions matching TRBD2. The CDR3 runs 15 residues. The V gene's germline CDR1 is SGHTA and CDR2 FQGNSA. V shed 1 base and J 5 bases; nucleotides not matched to a gene: 6. The CDR3 sequence is CASSLGAGAQDTQYF. CDR3 DNA: TGTGCCAGCAGCTTAGGGGCGGGAGCACAAGATACGCAGTATTTT.

The rearrangement joins TRBV19 to TRBJ1-4; D remains unclear. This CDR3 comprises 13 residues. V lost 6 bases, J lost 1 base, and 6 bases lay in between. The germline gives CDR1 LNHDA, CDR2 SQIVND (reference sequence). CDR3 sequence reads: CASRNRTNEKLFF. The DNA for the CDR3 is TGTGCCAGTAGGAACAGAACTAATGAAAAACTGTTTTTT.

This clone was seen more than once but under ten times. CDR3: CASSQDLGGASGNTIYF. The DNA of the CDR3 is TGCGCCAGCAGCCAGGACCTAGGAGGGGCCTCCGGAAACACCATATATTTT. The V call is TRBV4-3, the J call TRBJ1-3; D is perhaps TRBD1 (5 bases). The ends were cut back, 3 bases at V and 4 bases at J, with 19 bases in the middle. Germline V CDR1 and CDR2: LGHNA, YSLEER. CDR3 size: 17 residues.

Concerning this clone: A far larger clone differs by one base, so this is likely a read error. This CDR3 reads CASWGGVAEQYF. CDR3 in DNA: TGTGCCAGCTGGGGGGGGGTGGCCGAGCAGTACTTC. V gene TRBV6-1 combines with J gene TRBJ2-7; 7 bases are a match to TRBD2. Germline V CDR1 and CDR2: MNHNS, SASEGT. V lost 8 bases, J lost 6 bases, and 7 bases stayed unmatched. The CDR3 extends over 12 amino acids.

The gene calls are TRBV10-2 and TRBJ1-4; a possible D gene is TRBD1 (6 bases). V was pared by 6 bases and J by 6 bases, with 14 bases between. Germline values: CDR1 WSHSY, CDR2 SAAADI. The CDR3 loop spans 14 amino acids. CDR3 nucleotide sequence: TGCGCCAGCAGCCAGGGGTGGTGGGATGAAAAACTGTTTTTT. Residues: CASSQGWWDEKLFF.

The chain couples TRBV1 to TRBJ1-2. TRBV1 is a pseudogene. This CDR3 has 15 residues. The chain's CDR3 is CTSSGENGETYGYTF. DNA for the CDR3: TGCACCAGCAGCGGGGAGAACGGGGAAACCTATGGCTACACCTTC.

This chain uses TRBV27 with TRBJ2-1; TRBD2 matches at 9 bases. CDR3 length equals 15 residues. CDR1 MNHEY and CDR2 SMNVEV come from the germline V gene (reference sequence). The V segment lost 1 base and the J segment 6 bases; nucleotides outside the gene matches: 4. The CDR3: CASSLFGTSPNEQFF. The DNA of the CDR3 is TGTGCCAGCAGTTTATTTGGGACTAGCCCCAATGAGCAGTTCTTC.

The chain links TRBV7-2 to TRBJ2-1; the D gene is possibly TRBD1 (7 bases). Between the trimmed V and J ends, which lost 6 bases and 9 bases, there was a span of 15 bases. CDR1 is SGHTA, CDR2 FQGNSA, per germline. The CDR3 extends over 13 amino acids. The CDR3 DNA reads TGTGCCAGCAGTTCGTACCAGGGGGGTGAGCAGTTCTTC. Residues: CASSSYQGGEQFF.

This clone occurred once. In DNA form, the CDR3 reads TGTGCCAGCAGCTTGACCGGGGGAACTTTCCACGAGCAGTACTTC. Its translation: CASSLTGGTFHEQYF. The chain employs TRBV7-6 and TRBJ2-7; possible D gene TRBD2, 6 bases. Germline assignment: CDR1 SGHVS and CDR2 FNYEAQ. V lost 3 bases to trimming and J lost 5 bases, with 17 bases between them. The CDR3 loop spans 15 amino acids.

J is TRBJ1-1 and V is TRBV15; possibly TRBD1 for D (5 bases). Germline V lookup: CDR1 LNHNV, CDR2 YYDKDF (reference sequence). V was trimmed by 2 bases and J by 5 bases, leaving 12 bases between them. The CDR3 extends over 14 amino acids. CDR3: CATSRPAGGTEAFF. The DNA of the CDR3 is TGTGCCACCAGCAGACCTGCCGGGGGGACTGAAGCTTTCTTT. Combining the CDR3 with reference TRBV15 and TRBJ1-1 gives the whole variable domain DAMVIQNPRYQVTQFGKPVTLSCSQTLNHNVMYWYQQKSSQAPKLLFHYYDKDFNNEADTPDNFQSRRPNTSFCFLDIRSPGLGDTAMYLCATSRPAGGTEAFFGQGTRLTVV.

The genes are TRBV6-5 and TRBJ2-1; TRBD2 matches 9 bases. The CDR3 extends over 15 amino acids. The J segment lost 6 bases and the V segment lost 1 base, leaving 4 bases of the junction unmatched. Germline assignment: CDR1 MNHEY and CDR2 SVGAGI. CDR3 sequence: CASSYLLAGVNEQFF. The CDR3 coding sequence is TGTGCCAGCAGTTACTTATTAGCGGGAGTCAATGAGCAGTTCTTC.

The V gene is TRBV5-8, the J gene TRBJ2-2, with TRBD1 matching over 9 bases. The CDR3 extends over 14 amino acids. The V gene end was trimmed by 7 bases and the J gene end by 5 bases; junction bases not matched to a gene: 6. Per germline, CDR1 SGHTS and CDR2 YDEGEE. CDR3 region: CASADRGFTGELFF. The CDR3 DNA reads as TGTGCCAGCGCGGACAGGGGATTTACCGGGGAGCTGTTTTTT.

This clone was observed a few times. The chain has TRBV7-2 and TRBJ2-2; tentatively, D is TRBD1 (5 bases). This CDR3 region has 14 residues. The V and J ends lost 5 bases and 8 bases respectively, with 15 bases between them. Germline lookup yields CDR1 SGHTA and CDR2 FQGNSA. The CDR3 reads CASSLLRVKGELFF. The CDR3 nucleotides are TGTGCCAGCAGCCTCCTCAGGGTAAAAGGGGAGCTGTTTTTT. The whole variable domain, remainder taken from reference TRBV7-2 and TRBJ2-2, is GAGVSQSPSNKVTEKGKDVELRCDPISGHTALYWYRQSLGQGLEFLIYFQGNSAPDKSGLPSDRFSAERTGGSVSTLTIQRTQQEDSAVYLCASSLLRVKGELFFGEGSRLTVL.

This clone was counted only a few times. The gene calls are TRBV9 and TRBJ2-1; 9 bases align to TRBD2. Germline lookup yields CDR1 SGDLS and CDR2 YYNGEE. V shed 0 bases, J shed 6 bases, and the junction held 4 bases outside the gene matches. The CDR3 loop spans 15 amino acids. CDR3 bases: TGTGCCAGCAGCGTAGTCTTAGCGGGAGCCAATGAGCAGTTCTTC. This encodes CASSVVLAGANEQFF.

V is TRBV11-2 and J is TRBJ1-1; no firm D call. The CDR3 has 13 residues. V shed 2 bases and J shed 5 bases, with 9 bases lying between them. CDR1 is SGHAT and CDR2 is FQNNGV in the germline V gene. CDR3 in DNA: TGTGCCAGCAGCTTAAACAGTAAAACTGAAGCTTTCTTT. Encoded protein: CASSLNSKTEAFF.

Comments on this clone: Additional DNA sequences in this sample encode the identical CDR3. This chain links TRBV7-2 with TRBJ2-7; a possible D gene is TRBD2 (6 bases). The germline gives CDR1 SGHTA, CDR2 FQGNSA. The CDR3 spans 15 residues. Trimming stripped 5 bases from V and 2 bases from J, with 16 bases between. This CDR3 reads CASSPSSSAAYEQYF. The CDR3 DNA is TGTGCCAGCAGCCCTTCTTCTAGCGCAGCCTACGAGCAGTACTTC.

The chain recombines TRBV29-1 with TRBJ2-7; D might be TRBD2 (6 bases). The CDR3 loop spans 12 amino acids. Trimming stripped 4 bases from V and 6 bases from J, with 13 bases between. CDR1 SQVTM and CDR2 ANQGSEA come from the germline V gene. The CDR3 region has the DNA TGCAGCGTTGGGAGGGAGAGTAGCGAGCAGTACTTC. Amino acid sequence: CSVGRESSEQYF.